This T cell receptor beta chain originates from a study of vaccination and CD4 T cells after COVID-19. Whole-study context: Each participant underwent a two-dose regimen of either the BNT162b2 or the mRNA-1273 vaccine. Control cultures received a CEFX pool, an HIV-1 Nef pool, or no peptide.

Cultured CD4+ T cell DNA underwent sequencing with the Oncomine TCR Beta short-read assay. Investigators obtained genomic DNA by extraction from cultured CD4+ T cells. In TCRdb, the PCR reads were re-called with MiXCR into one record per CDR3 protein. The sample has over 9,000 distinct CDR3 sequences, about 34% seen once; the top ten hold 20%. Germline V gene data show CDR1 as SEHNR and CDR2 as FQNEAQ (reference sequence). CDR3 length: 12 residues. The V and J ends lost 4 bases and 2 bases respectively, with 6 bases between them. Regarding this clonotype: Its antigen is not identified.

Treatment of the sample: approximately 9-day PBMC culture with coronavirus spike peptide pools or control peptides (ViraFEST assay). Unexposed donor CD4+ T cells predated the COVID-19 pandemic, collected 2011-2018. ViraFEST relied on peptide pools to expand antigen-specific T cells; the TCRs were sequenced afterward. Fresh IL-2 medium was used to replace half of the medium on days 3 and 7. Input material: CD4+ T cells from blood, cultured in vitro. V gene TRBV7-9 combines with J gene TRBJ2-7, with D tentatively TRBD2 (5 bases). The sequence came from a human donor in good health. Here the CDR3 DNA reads TGTGCCAGCAGCTCGGGAACCTACGAGCAGTACTTC. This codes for CASSSGTYEQYF.